This T cell receptor (beta chain) was recorded in a study of shared clonotypes between healthy human individuals. About the research overall: Per donor, CD8 memory used one plate, CD8 naive used two, CD4 memory used three and CD4 naive used three. Regarding the study as a whole: Rarefaction showed that sequencing of sorted subsets was incomplete (despite large depth).

Germline V gene lookup returns CDR1 SGHVS and CDR2 FQNEAQ. With 1 base removed from V and 0 bases from J, the gap between germline ends came to 13 bases. This CDR3 is built from 18 residues. It was at deep level that the assay was run. The data were produced by immunoSEQ multiplex PCR, yet TCRdb's version contains in-frame clones alone and is incomplete. The data show over a million clones, about 70% seen once. Each sample came from a Caucasian adult donor living in Nashville, Tennessee. As for this clone: Its specificity is unknown.

The chain joins TRBV7-8 to TRBJ1-6, with TRBD1 as a possible D gene (5 bases). Input material: memory CD4+ T cells sorted from blood. The subset denotes: CD45RA-negative fraction. The origin of this receptor is a young man in good health. The CDR3 nucleotides read TGTGCCAGCAGCTTAGTTGGCAGGGCAAGCTCCTATAATTCACCCCTCCACTTT. Translating gives CASSLVGRASSYNSPLHF.